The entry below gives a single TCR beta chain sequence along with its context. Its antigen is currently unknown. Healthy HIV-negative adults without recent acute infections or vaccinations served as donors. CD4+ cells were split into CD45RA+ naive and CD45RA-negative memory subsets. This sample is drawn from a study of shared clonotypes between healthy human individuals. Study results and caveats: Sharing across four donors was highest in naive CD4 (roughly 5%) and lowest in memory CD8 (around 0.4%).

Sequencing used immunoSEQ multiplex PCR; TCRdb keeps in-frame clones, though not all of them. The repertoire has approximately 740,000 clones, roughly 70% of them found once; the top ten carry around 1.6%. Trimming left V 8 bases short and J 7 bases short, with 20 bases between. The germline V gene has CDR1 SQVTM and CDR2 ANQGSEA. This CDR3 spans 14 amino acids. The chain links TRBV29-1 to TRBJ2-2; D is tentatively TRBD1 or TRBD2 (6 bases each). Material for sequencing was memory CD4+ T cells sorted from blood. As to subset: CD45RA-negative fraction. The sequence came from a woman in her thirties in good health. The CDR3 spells CSPWWGARVGELFF. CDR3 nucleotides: TGCAGCCCCTGGTGGGGGGCGCGGGTCGGGGAGCTGTTTTTT.